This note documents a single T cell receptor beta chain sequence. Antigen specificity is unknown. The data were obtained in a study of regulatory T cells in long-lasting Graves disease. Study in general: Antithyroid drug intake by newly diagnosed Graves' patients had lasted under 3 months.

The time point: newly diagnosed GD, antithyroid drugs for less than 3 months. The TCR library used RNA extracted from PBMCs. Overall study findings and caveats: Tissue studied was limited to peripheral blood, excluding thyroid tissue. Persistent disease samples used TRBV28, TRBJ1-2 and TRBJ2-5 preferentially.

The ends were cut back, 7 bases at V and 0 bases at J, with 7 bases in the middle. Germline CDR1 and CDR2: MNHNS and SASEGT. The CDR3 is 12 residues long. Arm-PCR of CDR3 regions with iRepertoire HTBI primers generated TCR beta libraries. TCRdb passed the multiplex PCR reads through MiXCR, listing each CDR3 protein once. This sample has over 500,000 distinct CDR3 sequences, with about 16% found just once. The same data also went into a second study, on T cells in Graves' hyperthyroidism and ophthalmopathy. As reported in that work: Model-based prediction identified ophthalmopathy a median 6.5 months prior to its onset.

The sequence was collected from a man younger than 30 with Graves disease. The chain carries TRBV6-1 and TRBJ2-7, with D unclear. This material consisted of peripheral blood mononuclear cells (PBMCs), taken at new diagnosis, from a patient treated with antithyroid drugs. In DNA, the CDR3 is TGTGCCAGCAACGAAGACTCCTACGAGCAGTACTTC. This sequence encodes CASNEDSYEQYF.